This is a list of T cell receptor beta chains from one sample in a study of T-cell memory formation after mild COVID-19. TCRdb passed the 5' RACE reads through MiXCR, listing each CDR3 protein once. The sample shows about 350,000 distinct CDR3 sequences, roughly an eighth of them seen only once. Sequencing was performed on PBMCs or a T cell subset sorted from them (not recorded which). The receptor source for this set is a man between 18 and 35 years old who had mild COVID-19 (a few samples of this study predate the infection). Cell type and time point are not known. CDR3s include the opening cysteine and the closing phenylalanine or tryptophan.

j_gene: TRBJ2-1
v_gene: TRBV7-2
CDR3aa: CASSLTWRGSYNEQFF

j_gene: TRBJ1-6
v_gene: TRBV7-2
CDR3aa: CASSLTTGEANSPLHF

j_gene: TRBJ2-7
v_gene: TRBV18
CDR3aa: CASSMGFGEQYF

j_gene: TRBJ2-3
v_gene: TRBV4-3
CDR3aa: CASSPEGQTDTQYF

j_gene: TRBJ1-1
v_gene: TRBV27
CDR3aa: CASSSPGRQGPEAFF

j_gene: TRBJ1-2
v_gene: TRBV20-1
CDR3aa: CSARREYGYTF

j_gene: TRBJ1-1
v_gene: TRBV19
CDR3aa: CASTENTEAFF

j_gene: TRBJ2-1
v_gene: TRBV7-2
CDR3aa: CASSPVPAWGKQFF

j_gene: TRBJ1-5
v_gene: TRBV14
CDR3aa: CASSQDAGKRNQPQHF

j_gene: TRBJ2-5
v_gene: TRBV29-1
CDR3aa: CSVRDRVVRETQYF

j_gene: TRBJ2-7
v_gene: TRBV4-1
CDR3aa: CASSQFAQGRPDNYEQYF

j_gene: TRBJ1-5
v_gene: TRBV18
CDR3aa: CASSLEGGGQPQHF

j_gene: TRBJ1-2
v_gene: TRBV7-9
CDR3aa: CASSLRARGGGNYGYTF